These 21 T cell receptor beta chains were sequenced from one sample in a study of shared T cell receptors in the human thymus. Assay used: immunoSEQ multiplex PCR; TCRdb lists only in-frame clones, some missing. The sample lists about 660,000 clones, approximately 90% occurring once. This sample was shared with a second study, whose subject was human thymus T cells.

Sequenced sample: thymocytes. The receptors derive from a boy younger than two with a congenital heart defect.

This clone was observed once. The genes are TRBV4-2 and TRBJ2-4; D not certain. V gave up 3 bases and J gave up 0 bases, with 9 bases separating them. In germline, CDR1 is LGHNA, CDR2 YNFKEQ. The CDR3 sequence is 15 residues long. The CDR3 is CASSQHRVAKNIQYF. The DNA for the CDR3 is TGTGCCAGCAGCCAGCACCGGGTAGCCAAAAACATTCAGTACTTC.

The chain links TRBV7-9 to TRBJ2-1; maybe TRBD1 (6 bases). This CDR3 has 19 amino acids. Trimming removed 3 bases at V and 0 bases at J, with 21 bases between. In germline, CDR1 is SEHNR, CDR2 FQNEAQ (reference sequence). DNA of the CDR3: TGTGCCAGCAGCTTCCCGTACAGGGTCCCCTTTCGCTCCTACAATGAGCAGTTCTTC. Translating gives CASSFPYRVPFRSYNEQFF. The full variable domain, completed using reference TRBV7-9 and TRBJ2-1, is DTGVSQNPRHKITKRGQNVTFRCDPISEHNRLYWYRQTLGQGPEFLTYFQNEAQLEKSRLLSDRFSAERPKGSFSTLEIQRTEQGDSAMYLCASSFPYRVPFRSYNEQFFGPGTRLTVL.

V usage is TRBV4-3 and J usage is TRBJ2-1; TRBD2 matches at 10 bases. The ends lost 4 bases at V and 4 bases at J; junction bases unmatched: 19. Germline CDR1 and CDR2: LGHNA and YSLEER. The CDR3 has 20 amino acids. Here the CDR3 reads CASSRRREREGPRQYNEQFF. CDR3 DNA sequence: TGCGCCAGCAGCCGCCGGAGGGAGCGGGAGGGACCTCGACAATACAATGAGCAGTTCTTC.

The chain recombines TRBV6-1 with TRBJ1-2; D is possibly TRBD1 (5 bases). CDR1 and CDR2 from the germline V gene are MNHNS and SASEGT. The CDR3 is 17 residues long. Trimming pared 1 base from V and 5 bases from J, leaving 20 bases between. In DNA form, the CDR3 reads TGTGCCAGCAGTGAAGGTATCCCAGGGCGGTATTCGTATGGCTACACCTTC. Translated, it gives CASSEGIPGRYSYGYTF.

The rearrangement joins TRBV30 to TRBJ2-3; TRBD2 agrees at 7 bases. This CDR3 spans 14 amino acids. Per germline, CDR1 GTSNPN and CDR2 SVGIG (reference sequence). The V and J ends lost 4 bases and 6 bases, in that order; junction bases with no gene match: 10. CDR3 DNA sequence: TGTGCCTGGACACCCCGCGGGAGTCTGGATACGCAGTATTTT. Translated: CAWTPRGSLDTQYF.

This chain connects TRBV5-1 to TRBJ2-5, with D perhaps matching TRBD2 (6 bases). The germline V and J ends were trimmed by 4 bases and 1 base, with 17 bases remaining between them. From germline, CDR1 is SGHRS and CDR2 YFSETQ. This CDR3 is 16 amino acids long. CDR3 sequence reads: CASSPYRRGGQETQYF. CDR3 DNA sequence: TGCGCCAGCAGCCCCTACCGGCGGGGCGGCCAAGAGACCCAGTACTTC.

The chain joins TRBV27 to TRBJ2-7, with 10 bases fitting TRBD2. This CDR3 has 17 residues. From germline, CDR1 is MNHEY and CDR2 SMNVEV (reference sequence). V shed 3 bases and J 6 bases; nucleotides not matched to a gene: 14. The CDR3 loop reads CASSFKAQREGLFEQYF. The CDR3 nucleotides are TGTGCCAGCAGTTTTAAGGCCCAGCGGGAGGGCCTTTTCGAGCAGTACTTC.

The chain joins TRBV5-1 to TRBJ2-7; tentatively, D is TRBD2 (6 bases). V was clipped by 2 bases and J by 1 base, with 16 bases between them. The CDR3 has 16 amino acids. The germline V gene encodes CDR1 SGHRS and CDR2 YFSETQ. The DNA for the CDR3 is TGCGCCAGCAGCTTTTCACCGGGACTGGAGTCCTACGAGCAGTACTTC. This translates into CASSFSPGLESYEQYF.

V gene TRBV7-6 combines with J gene TRBJ2-3; D might be TRBD1 (5 bases). Germline assignment: CDR1 SGHVS and CDR2 FNYEAQ. CDR3 length equals 15 residues. V gave up 8 bases and J gave up 0 bases, with 15 bases separating them. The CDR3, as DNA: TGTGCCAGCCAAGGGGTGGGTATAAGCACAGATACGCAGTATTTT. This translates into CASQGVGISTDTQYF.

The CDR3 region is CASSIDSQTNTEAFF. The CDR3 region has the DNA TGTGCCAGTAGTATAGATAGCCAGACGAACACTGAAGCTTTCTTT. The genes are TRBV19 and TRBJ1-1; D is unclear. Trimming removed 0 bases at V and 1 base at J, with 9 bases between. The CDR3 has 15 amino acids. Germline V gives CDR1 LNHDA, CDR2 SQIVND (reference sequence).

V usage is TRBV27 and J usage is TRBJ2-3, with D unresolved. This CDR3 spans 14 amino acids. V was clipped by 5 bases and J by 6 bases, with 15 bases between them. Germline CDR1 reads MNHEY; CDR2 reads SMNVEV (reference sequence). The CDR3 loop reads CASSPVDPPDTQYF. The CDR3 region has the DNA TGTGCCAGCAGTCCGGTAGATCCTCCCGATACGCAGTATTTT.

This rearrangement joins TRBV27 to TRBJ2-3, with TRBD2 identical over 10 bases. The length of the CDR3 is 16 residues. CDR1 is MNHEY, CDR2 SMNVEV, per germline (reference sequence). Losses at the gene ends were 6 bases for V and 6 bases for J; bases not matched to a gene: 12. The DNA for the CDR3 is TGTGCCAGCAGCCTCCAGCGGGAGGGCCTTGCGGATACGCAGTATTTT. Its protein is CASSLQREGLADTQYF.

The rearrangement uses TRBV10-3 and TRBJ2-1; TRBD2 matches 8 bases. The germline V gene has CDR1 ENHRY and CDR2 SYGVKD. The length of the CDR3 is 15 residues. J lost 9 bases, V lost 6 bases, and 13 bases had no gene match. CDR3 nucleotides: TGTGCCATCAGCAACCCTAGCGGGCAATACGGTGAGCAGTTCTTC. Its protein is CAISNPSGQYGEQFF.

The J gene is TRBJ2-5, the V gene TRBV5-1; TRBD1 is a possible D gene (6 bases). The CDR3 runs 16 residues. Trimming cost V 3 bases and J 3 bases, with 18 bases left between them. Per the germline V gene, CDR1 is SGHRS and CDR2 is YFSETQ. CDR3 in amino acids: CASSYLAFRGKETQYF. The CDR3 nucleotides are TGCGCCAGCAGCTACCTGGCCTTCAGGGGTAAAGAGACCCAGTACTTC. Full variable domain (rest looked up from reference TRBV5-1 and TRBJ2-5): KAGVTQTPRYLIKTRGQQVTLSCSPISGHRSVSWYQQTPGQGLQFLFEYFSETQRNKGNFPGRFSGRQFSNSRSEMNVSTLELGDSALYLCASSYLAFRGKETQYFGPGTRLLVL.

The CDR3 protein is CASSLVYSTGELFF. CDR3 bases: TGTGCCAGCAGCTTAGTCTACTCCACCGGGGAGCTGTTTTTT. The chain employs TRBV7-3 and TRBJ2-2, with D hard to call. V was clipped by 2 bases and J by 4 bases, with 8 bases between them. From germline, CDR1 is SGHTA and CDR2 FQGTGA. This CDR3 has 14 residues.

There are a few counts of this clone. This chain joins TRBV14 and TRBJ2-5; maybe TRBD2 (5 bases). Trimming left V 0 bases short and J 4 bases short, with 9 bases between. CDR1 SGHDN and CDR2 FVKESK come from the germline V gene. This CDR3 region has 14 residues. For the CDR3, the DNA is TGTGCCAGCAGCCAAGAGAGGGCCCCAGAGACCCAGTACTTC. Amino acid sequence: CASSQERAPETQYF.

The chain has TRBV25-1 and TRBJ1-2; 8 bases are a match to TRBD1. CDR3 size: 16 residues. V shed 3 bases and J 5 bases; nucleotides not matched to a gene: 11. The germline V gene has CDR1 MGHDK and CDR2 SYGVNS. CDR3: CASSDPRTGSYYGYTF. CDR3 nucleotide sequence: TGTGCCAGCAGTGACCCCAGGACAGGGTCTTATTATGGCTACACCTTC.

The chain combines TRBV27 with TRBJ2-7, with TRBD1 as a possible D gene (6 bases). V was cut by 7 bases and J by 2 bases, with 15 bases left in between. Germline CDR1 MNHEY, CDR2 SMNVEV (reference sequence). The CDR3 has 14 amino acids. The CDR3 DNA reads TGTGCCAGCACTCGCGCGGACAGCCCCTACGAGCAGTACTTC. This codes for CASTRADSPYEQYF.

DNA of the CDR3: TGTGCCAGTCCCACCCCCCGACAGGGGATGGCGGGAGGGGCGCCGTGCGAGCAGTACTTC. Its translation is CASPTPRQGMAGGAPCEQYF. The rearrangement links TRBV6-4 to TRBJ2-7, with D possibly being TRBD2 (9 bases). CDR1 is MRHNA, CDR2 SNTAGT, per germline. Trimming pared 9 bases from V and 6 bases from J, leaving 39 bases between. The CDR3 spans 20 residues.

This clone showed up just a few times. This chain connects TRBV6-1 to TRBJ1-2; TRBD1 is a possible D gene (5 bases). V lost 1 base and J lost 6, with 15 bases in between. The CDR3 has 15 amino acids. In germline, CDR1 is MNHNS, CDR2 SASEGT. CDR3 residues: CASSEGTGQRNGYTF. The DNA for the CDR3 is TGTGCCAGCAGTGAAGGTACAGGCCAGCGAAATGGCTACACCTTC.

The chain couples TRBV29-1 to TRBJ2-7, with 9 bases lining up with TRBD2. The CDR3 runs 16 residues. The V and J ends lost 4 bases and 3 bases, in that order; junction bases with no gene match: 13. Per germline, CDR1 SQVTM and CDR2 ANQGSEA. In DNA form, the CDR3 reads TGCAGCGTTGGGGACACCGGGACTAGCTTACGCTACGAGCAGTACTTC. Its protein is CSVGDTGTSLRYEQYF.